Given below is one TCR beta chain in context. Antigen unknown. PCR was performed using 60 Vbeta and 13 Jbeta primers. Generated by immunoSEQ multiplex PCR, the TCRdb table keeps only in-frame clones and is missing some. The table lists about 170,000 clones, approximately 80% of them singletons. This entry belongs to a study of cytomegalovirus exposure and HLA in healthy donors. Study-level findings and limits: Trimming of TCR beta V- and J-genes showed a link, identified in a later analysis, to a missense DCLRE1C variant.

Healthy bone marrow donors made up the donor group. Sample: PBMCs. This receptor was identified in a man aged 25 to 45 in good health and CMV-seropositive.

The chain's CDR3 is CASSPRQGVAGNLEQYF. The CDR3 DNA sequence: TGTGCCAGCTCACCACGGCAAGGAGTAGCGGGAAATCTCGAGCAGTACTTC. The chain combines TRBV18 with TRBJ2-7; 8 bases line up with TRBD2. V lost 1 base, J lost 6 bases, and 14 bases stayed unmatched. Germline V lookup: CDR1 KGHSH, CDR2 LQKENI. The CDR3 extends over 17 amino acids. Filled out from reference TRBV18 and TRBJ2-7, the complete variable domain reads NAGVMQNPRHLVRRRGQEARLRCSPMKGHSHVYWYRQLPEEGLKFMVYLQKENIIDESGMPKERFSAEFPKEGPSILRIQQVVRGDSAAYFCASSPRQGVAGNLEQYFGPGTRLTVT.